This T cell receptor beta chain was identified in a study of T-cell memory formation after mild COVID-19. CDR1 and CDR2 (germline): LGHNA, YSLEER. The ends lost 7 bases at V and 6 bases at J; junction bases unmatched: 10. The CDR3 runs 14 residues. Many counts were recorded for this clonotype. As yet, its antigen is unknown. One entry per CDR3 protein results from TCRdb running MiXCR on the 5' RACE reads. This table holds about 400,000 distinct CDR3 sequences, roughly a quarter found once. General study findings and limits: Contracting clones, day 15 to 85, had balanced CD4/CD8, and later expanders favored CD4+.

The receptor was derived from an adult woman who had mild COVID-19 (a few samples of this study predate the infection). Cell type and time point are not known. V and J are TRBV4-3 and TRBJ2-3; TRBD2 agrees at 7 bases. Specimen: PBMCs or a T cell subset sorted from them (not recorded which). CDR3 nucleotide sequence: TGCGCCAGCAAACGGGTAGCGGGTGGGGATACGCAGTATTTT. This gives the protein CASKRVAGGDTQYF.